This is a list of T cell receptor beta chains from one sample in a study of beta chain features in type 1 diabetes. Measured with immunoSEQ multiplex PCR; TCRdb has only the in-frame clones, and not every one. Of 600,000 or so clones listed, about 14% were seen once; the top ten hold just under 0.04%. Material: naive CD4+ T cells from blood. The receptors were gathered from a man younger than 35 with type 1 diabetes. CDR3s include the opening cysteine and the closing phenylalanine or tryptophan. Each record gives: D gene, V gene, J gene, clone size, CDR3 protein, CDR3 DNA. D genes are given only for firm matches. Size tells how often a clone was seen (once, few, many) or the class of an expanded clone, and some rows leave it out.

>NA|TRBV6-5|TRBJ2-1|few
CASSYQGYDNEQFF
TGTGCCAGCAGTTACCAAGGGTACGACAATGAGCAGTTCTTC
>TRBD1|TRBV7-9|TRBJ1-1|NA
CASSSTGVGTEAFF
TGTGCCAGCAGCTCCACAGGGGTAGGCACTGAAGCTTTCTTT
>NA|TRBV4-2|TRBJ2-7|few
CASSQEADYEQYF
TGTGCCAGCAGCCAAGAGGCTGACTACGAGCAGTACTTC
>NA|TRBV5-4|TRBJ2-5|once
CASSPGRRETQYF
TGTGCCAGCAGCCCAGGGCGGCGAGAGACCCAGTACTTC
>TRBD2|TRBV7-3|TRBJ2-3|NA
CASSSRAGGRADTQYF
TGTGCCAGCAGCTCGCGAGCGGGGGGGCGAGCAGATACGCAGTATTTT
>NA|TRBV30|TRBJ2-5|NA
CAWSVGVKTQYF
TGTGCCTGGAGCGTAGGGGTAAAGACCCAGTACTTC
>NA|TRBV28|TRBJ1-6|few
CASSFTPGSNSPLHF
TGTGCCAGCAGTTTTACACCGGGTTCTAATTCACCCCTCCACTTT
>NA|TRBV5-8|TRBJ1-2|NA
CASSLGGLYYGYTF
TGTGCCAGCAGCTTGGGGGGTCTTTACTATGGCTACACCTTC
>NA|TRBV7-9|TRBJ2-7|few
CASSLEVTRQYF
TGTGCCAGCAGCTTAGAAGTCACGCGGCAGTACTTC
>TRBD2|TRBV6-5|TRBJ2-5|NA
CASSYGTSEETQYF
TGTGCCAGCAGTTACGGGACTAGCGAAGAGACCCAGTACTTC
>NA|TRBV5-1|TRBJ1-2|few
CASSLLGNYGYTF
TGCGCCAGCAGTCTACTGGGGAACTATGGCTACACCTTC
>NA|TRBV9|TRBJ1-2|NA
CASSVGQNDYGYTF
TGTGCCAGCAGCGTTGGACAGAACGACTATGGCTACACCTTC
>NA|TRBV5-4|TRBJ2-3|few
CASSLRAAPIGTDTQYF
TGTGCCAGCAGCTTACGGGCGGCTCCTATCGGCACAGATACGCAGTATTTT
>NA|TRBV2|TRBJ2-2|NA
CASSEEVTGELFF
TGTGCCAGCAGTGAAGAGGTCACCGGGGAGCTGTTTTTT
>NA|TRBV25-1|TRBJ2-7|few
CASSEWGYEQYF
TGTGCCAGCAGTGAATGGGGCTACGAGCAGTACTTC
>TRBD2|TRBV5-1|TRBJ2-3|few
CASSLVLAGSTDTQYF
TGCGCCAGCAGCTTGGTACTAGCGGGGAGCACAGATACGCAGTATTTT
>TRBD1|TRBV19|TRBJ2-7|NA
CASSDRGMSYEQYF
TGTGCCAGTAGTGACAGGGGGATGTCCTACGAGCAGTACTTC
>TRBD1|TRBV28|TRBJ2-7|few
CASSSTGGAEQYF
TGTGCCAGCAGTTCGACAGGGGGGGCCGAGCAGTACTTC
>TRBD1|TRBV9|TRBJ1-5|NA
CASSILTGGRQPQHF
TGTGCCAGCAGCATATTGACAGGGGGGAGGCAGCCCCAGCATTTT
>NA|TRBV14|TRBJ2-1|few
CASSQDLLYNEQFF
TGTGCCAGCAGCCAAGATCTCCTCTACAATGAGCAGTTCTTC
>NA|TRBV11-3|TRBJ2-1|NA
CASSFSREEQFF
TGTGCCAGCAGTTTCTCAAGGGAAGAGCAGTTCTTC
>NA|TRBV6-5|TRBJ1-2|NA
CASSYSFQTYGYTF
TGTGCCAGCAGTTACTCGTTCCAGACTTATGGCTACACCTTC
>NA|TRBV28|TRBJ1-2|few
CASSLGRGYTF
TGTGCCAGCAGTTTAGGGAGAGGCTACACCTTC
>TRBD1|TRBV7-9|TRBJ1-2|once
CASSWGDRVVNGYTF
TGTGCCAGCAGCTGGGGTGACAGGGTGGTAAATGGCTACACCTTC
>TRBD2|TRBV5-1|TRBJ2-1|few
CASSLVAGGLNEQFF
TGCGCCAGCAGCTTGGTCGCGGGAGGGTTGAATGAGCAGTTCTTC
>NA|TRBV29-1|TRBJ2-4|few
CSVVPSAKNIQYF
TGCAGCGTTGTACCCTCAGCCAAAAACATTCAGTACTTC
>NA|TRBV15|TRBJ2-5|NA
CATSPGAQETQYF
TGTGCCACCAGCCCGGGAGCTCAAGAGACCCAGTACTTC
>NA|TRBV27|TRBJ2-3|NA
CASSSQKASTDTQYF
TGTGCCAGCAGTTCCCAGAAGGCGAGCACAGATACGCAGTATTTT
>NA|TRBV11-2|TRBJ2-5|few
CASSFIQETQYF
TGTGCCAGCAGCTTCATCCAAGAGACCCAGTACTTC
>NA|TRBV6-6|TRBJ1-6|NA
CASSYSRGRNSPLHF
TGTGCCAGCAGTTACTCTCGGGGGCGAAATTCACCCCTCCACTTT
>NA|TRBV2|TRBJ2-6|NA
CASQASGANVLTF
TGTGCCAGCCAGGCCTCTGGGGCCAACGTCCTGACTTTC
>NA|TRBV7-2|TRBJ2-3|few
CASSPNVRVRTDTQYF
TGTGCCAGCAGCCCAAACGTCAGGGTGCGCACAGATACGCAGTATTTT
>NA|TRBV5-1|TRBJ2-6|NA
CASSLEGSSGANVLTF
TGCGCCAGCAGCTTGGAAGGGAGCTCTGGGGCCAACGTCCTGACTTTC
>NA|TRBV13|TRBJ2-5|many
CASSFGETQYF
TGTGCCAGCAGCTTCGGCGAGACCCAGTACTTC
>NA|TRBV6-6|TRBJ2-2|few
CASSPRGRDTGELFF
TGTGCCAGCAGCCCTCGGGGCAGGGACACCGGGGAGCTGTTTTTT
>NA|TRBV5-6|TRBJ2-1|NA
CAANPFLGNEQFF
TGTGCCGCAAATCCGTTTTTAGGCAATGAGCAGTTCTTC
>NA|TRBV7-9|TRBJ1-1|few
CASSSDSNTEAFF
TGTGCCAGCAGCTCGGACTCCAACACTGAAGCTTTCTTT
>TRBD1|TRBV5-1|TRBJ2-5|few
CASSLYLTGEGETQYF
TGCGCCAGCAGCTTGTATTTAACAGGGGAAGGAGAGACCCAGTACTTC
>NA|TRBV19|TRBJ1-2|few
CASSIQEVYGYTF
TGTGCCAGTAGTATACAAGAGGTATATGGCTACACCTTC
>TRBD1|TRBV5-4|TRBJ1-2|NA
CASSGGQVNYGYTF
TGTGCCAGCAGTGGGGGACAGGTCAACTATGGCTACACCTTC
>TRBD1|TRBV18|TRBJ1-5|NA
CASSPGQGSNQPQHF
TGTGCCAGCTCACCGGGACAGGGAAGCAATCAGCCCCAGCATTTT
>TRBD2|TRBV11-2|TRBJ2-5|NA
CASSEAGGPLGTQYF
TGTGCCAGCAGCGAAGCGGGAGGCCCCCTGGGGACCCAGTACTTC
>NA|TRBV5-6|TRBJ1-2|NA
CASSYGGGYTF
TGTGCCAGCAGCTATGGAGGAGGCTACACCTTC
>NA|TRBV30|TRBJ1-3|few
CAWSRGFDTIYF
TGTGCCTGGTCAAGAGGGTTCGACACCATATATTTT
>TRBD1|TRBV28|TRBJ2-1|few
CASTEQGARYNEQFF
TGTGCCAGCACCGAGCAGGGGGCACGGTACAATGAGCAGTTCTTC
>NA|TRBV5-1|TRBJ2-1|few
CASNPRGYNEQFF
TGCGCCAGCAATCCCAGGGGCTACAATGAGCAGTTCTTC
>TRBD1|TRBV12-5|TRBJ2-3|few
CASGLAGQVTDTQYF
TGTGCTAGTGGTTTGGCGGGACAGGTGACAGATACGCAGTATTTT
>NA|TRBV7-9|TRBJ1-2|few
CASSLYNPGLGYGYTF
TGTGCCAGCAGCTTATATAACCCCGGGCTTGGCTATGGCTACACCTTC
>NA|TRBV5-1|TRBJ2-7|NA
CASSPAEQGGYEQYF
TGCGCCAGCAGCCCCGCCGAGCAGGGGGGCTACGAGCAGTACTTC
>NA|TRBV29-1|TRBJ1-3|few
CSVSRSSGNTIYF
TGCAGCGTTAGCCGGTCCTCTGGAAACACCATATATTTT
>NA|TRBV4-1|TRBJ2-5|few
CASSQDYTSSETQYF
TGCGCCAGCAGCCAAGATTATACTAGCTCAGAGACCCAGTACTTC
>NA|TRBV18|TRBJ2-1|NA
CASSSQSYNEQFF
TGTGCCAGCTCATCCCAGTCATACAATGAGCAGTTCTTC